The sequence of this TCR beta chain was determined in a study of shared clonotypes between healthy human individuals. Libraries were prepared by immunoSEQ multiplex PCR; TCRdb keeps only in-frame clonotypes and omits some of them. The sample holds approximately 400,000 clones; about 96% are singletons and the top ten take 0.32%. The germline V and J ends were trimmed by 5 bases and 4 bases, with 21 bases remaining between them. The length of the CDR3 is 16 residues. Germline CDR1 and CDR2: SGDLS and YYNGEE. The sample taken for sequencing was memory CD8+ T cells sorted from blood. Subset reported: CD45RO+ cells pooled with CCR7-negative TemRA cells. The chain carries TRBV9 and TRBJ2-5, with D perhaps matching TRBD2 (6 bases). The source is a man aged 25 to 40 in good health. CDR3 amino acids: CASSTGGSGGGETQYF. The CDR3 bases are TGTGCCAGCAGTACCGGGGGAAGCGGTGGAGGAGAGACCCAGTACTTC.